This T cell receptor (beta chain) was observed in a study of PD-L1 blockade in urothelial cancer. About the research overall: T cell content in blood samples showed a median of around 140,000.

Method: immunoSEQ multiplex PCR; TCRdb's copy keeps in-frame clones and lacks some. Of about 80,000 clones in the sample, 87% are singletons; the top ten hold about 6%. Germline V gene data show CDR1 as SQVTM and CDR2 as ANQGSEA. CDR3 length: 12 amino acids. The V and J ends lost 6 bases and 6 bases, in that order; junction bases with no gene match: 7. This clone was observed a handful of times. Sequences were derived from PBMCs, sampled around atezolizumab (anti-PD-L1) treatment. This clonotype was obtained from a woman in her seventies with urothelial cancer. This chain connects TRBV29-1 to TRBJ1-1; 7 nucleotides agree with TRBD1. The CDR3 nucleotides are TGCAGCGTCCAGTTAGGGGGCGCTGAAGCTTTCTTT. It codes for CSVQLGGAEAFF.